A selection of T cell receptor beta chains follows, all from one sample in a study of T-cell memory formation after mild COVID-19. TCRdb reanalysed the 5' RACE reads using MiXCR and keeps one entry per CDR3 protein. The repertoire includes fewer than 400,000 distinct CDR3 sequences, about 16% of them detected once, and roughly a fifth sits in the top ten. The sample comprised PBMCs or a T cell subset sorted from them (not recorded which). These receptors were obtained from a man between 18 and 29 years old who had mild COVID-19 (a few samples of this study predate the infection). Cell type and time point are not known. The CDR3 runs from the conserved cysteine through the conserved F or W. D genes are given only for firm matches. The size field is filled for only some rows; it gives once, few, many or a size class.

V gene	clone size	CDR3 length	D gene	J gene	CDR3 DNA	CDR3 protein
TRBV5-1	-	17	TRBD2	TRBJ2-3	TGCGCCAGCAGAGAACTAGCGGGGGGCCCTAGCACAGATACGCAGTATTTT	CASRELAGGPSTDTQYF
TRBV7-8	few	15	-	TRBJ2-5	TGTGCCAGCAGCTACCCTGCCAGGCTCCAAGAGACCCAGTACTTC	CASSYPARLQETQYF
TRBV10-3	few	13	-	TRBJ2-7	TGTGCCATCAGTGGTGGATATGGCTACGAGCAGTACTTC	CAISGGYGYEQYF
TRBV19	-	15	-	TRBJ2-3	TGTGCCAGTAGCATGGCGTGGGGGGCAGGGGATACGCAGTATTTT	CASSMAWGAGDTQYF
TRBV5-1	-	15	TRBD2	TRBJ2-3	TGCGCCAGCAGATTCAGACTAGCGGGGGCAGATACGCAGTATTTT	CASRFRLAGADTQYF
TRBV6-5	-	15	-	TRBJ2-1	TGTGCCAGCAGTACTCCCCCTACGGGGGCCCGAGAGCAGTTCTTC	CASSTPPTGAREQFF
TRBV7-2	few	14	TRBD2	TRBJ2-3	TGTGCCAGCAGCCCTCCTAGCGGGGTATATACGCAGTATTTT	CASSPPSGVYTQYF
TRBV10-3	few	12	-	TRBJ1-1	TGTGCCATCAGTGCACAGGGCACTGAAGCTTTCTTT	CAISAQGTEAFF
TRBV9	-	14	-	TRBJ2-6	TGTGCCAGCTCCGTACAAACTGGGGCCAACGTCCTGACTTTC	CASSVQTGANVLTF
TRBV28	-	13	-	TRBJ1-5	TGTGCCAGCAGCCCGTCGGGGTTTCAGCCCCAGCATTTT	CASSPSGFQPQHF
TRBV12-3/TRBV12-4	few	11	-	TRBJ1-1	TGTGCCAGCAGGGGACACACTGAAGCTTTCTTT	CASRGHTEAFF
TRBV6-5	-	16	TRBD2	TRBJ2-1	TGTGCCAGCAGTTACCTTGGACTAGCCAGGAGCAATGAGCAGTTCTTC	CASSYLGLARSNEQFF
TRBV7-2	-	15	TRBD1	TRBJ1-2	TGTGCCAGCAGCTCCCAACAGGGGTACGGCTATGGCTACACCTTC	CASSSQQGYGYGYTF
TRBV9	few	16	-	TRBJ1-2	TGTGCCAGCAGCGTAGAAGGGGTACCCAACGGCTATGGCTACACCTTC	CASSVEGVPNGYGYTF
TRBV6-6	few	16	-	TRBJ1-1	TGTGCCAGCAGCACAATAGGAGCGGGACTCAGCACTGAAGCTTTCTTT	CASSTIGAGLSTEAFF
TRBV10-3	few	18	TRBD1	TRBJ1-5	TGTGCCATCAGTGGCTCCTCGACAGGGGGATCGGGCAATCAGCCCCAGCATTTT	CAISGSSTGGSGNQPQHF
TRBV27	few	14	TRBD1	TRBJ1-5	TGTGCCAGCAGCCCTGACAGGGATCGGCAGCCCCAGCATTTT	CASSPDRDRQPQHF
TRBV4-1	many	16	TRBD1	TRBJ2-7	TGCGCCAGCAGCCTGGACAGGTACAGACCTTCCTACGAGCAGTACTTC	CASSLDRYRPSYEQYF
TRBV11-2	few	16	-	TRBJ2-2	TGTGCCAGCAGCTTTCAGACAGTGTCCAACACCGGGGAGCTGTTTTTT	CASSFQTVSNTGELFF
TRBV10-3	few	15	TRBD1	TRBJ1-4	TGTGCCATCAGTGAAGTAGCGAGACAGGGTGAAAAACTGTTTTTT	CAISEVARQGEKLFF
TRBV7-2	-	18	-	TRBJ1-2	TGTGCCAGCAGCCGCCGCCAGGGGAAGGGAGACGTTTACTATGGCTACACCTTC	CASSRRQGKGDVYYGYTF
TRBV4-1	few	14	-	TRBJ2-1	TGCGCCAGCAGCCAAGAAAAGGGATACAATGAGCAGTTCTTC	CASSQEKGYNEQFF
TRBV7-9	-	13	-	TRBJ2-2	TGTGCCAGCAGTTGGACCGGACCCGGGGAGCTGTTTTTT	CASSWTGPGELFF
TRBV6-2/TRBV6-3	-	17	-	TRBJ2-1	TGTGCCAGCAGTTACTGGCTGGACTTGCCTCCCTACAATGAGCAGTTCTTC	CASSYWLDLPPYNEQFF
TRBV3-1	-	15	-	TRBJ2-7	TGTGCCAGCAGCCAAGGAGGATCACCACGCTACGAGCAGTACTTC	CASSQGGSPRYEQYF
TRBV7-9	few	14	-	TRBJ1-1	TGTGCCAGCAGCCAGGGGTGGGGGAACACTGAAGCTTTCTTT	CASSQGWGNTEAFF
TRBV7-9	-	18	TRBD2	TRBJ2-7	TGTGCCAGCAGCTTAGGGGGACTAGCGGGGGGTCCCCGTTCCGAGCAGTACTTC	CASSLGGLAGGPRSEQYF
TRBV6-4	-	15	TRBD2	TRBJ2-1	TGTGCCAGCAGTGAGGGACTAGCGGGGGACGATGAGCAGTTCTTC	CASSEGLAGDDEQFF